A single sample is the source of the 9 T cell receptor beta chains below, sequenced in a study of metastatic and nonmetastatic thyroid tumors. TCRdb reassembled clones from the PCR reads with MiXCR. The sample holds approximately 26,000 clones, approximately 12% seen once. Thyroid surgery was performed in patients who had received no treatment beforehand. The sample comprised blood. These receptors originate from a female donor with papillary thyroid cancer or a benign thyroid nodule (not recorded which). Some clones in this sample may be carry-over from other donors' samples.

This clone was seen ten or more times. The J gene is TRBJ1-5, the V gene TRBV2; 7 bases fit TRBD1. V lost 3 bases, J lost 7 bases, and 9 bases stayed unmatched. Germline-derived CDR1 and CDR2 are SNHLY and FYNNEI. This CDR3 region has 15 residues. CDR3 nucleotides: TGTGCCAGCAGTGAGGGGAGGGCAGGGGGACAGCCCCAGCATTTT. Translation: CASSEGRAGGQPQHF.

This clone was found many times. The chain couples TRBV12-5 to TRBJ2-2; the match to TRBD2 covers 10 bases. Per the germline V gene, CDR1 is LGHNT and CDR2 is FRNRAP. V shed 0 bases, J shed 5 bases, and the junction held 0 bases outside the gene matches. CDR3 length equals 15 residues. In DNA form, the CDR3 reads TGTGCTAGTGGTTTGGTACTAGCGGGGACCGGGGAGCTGTTTTTT. It encodes CASGLVLAGTGELFF. Filled out from reference TRBV12-5 and TRBJ2-2, the complete variable domain reads DARVTQTPRHKVTEMGQEVTMRCQPILGHNTVFWYRQTMMQGLELLAYFRNRAPLDDSGMPKDRFSAEMPDATLATLKIQPSEPRDSAVYFCASGLVLAGTGELFFGEGSRLTVL.

There are many counts of this clone. The V and J genes are TRBV10-2 and TRBJ2-1; TRBD2 aligns across 9 bases. CDR1 is WSHSY and CDR2 is SAAADI in the germline V gene. V shed 9 bases, J shed 8 bases, and the junction held 23 bases outside the gene matches. There are 18 residues in the CDR3. CDR3 coding DNA: TGCGCCAGGATACTAAAACGACTAGCGGAGCCCCAACGGCATGAGCAGTTCTTC. Encoded protein: CARILKRLAEPQRHEQFF.

This clone was seen ten or more times. The rearrangement links TRBV30 to TRBJ2-5; D not resolved. The CDR3 totals 17 residues. CDR1 and CDR2 from the germline V gene are GTSNPN and SVGIG (reference sequence). V lost 1 base, J lost 5 bases, and 23 bases lay in between. In DNA, the CDR3 is TGTGCCTGGAGTGGCTACCGCGCGCCGAAGCTGTGGGAGACCCAGTACTTC. Encoded protein: CAWSGYRAPKLWETQYF.

Relative to its sample, this clone is medium-sized. CDR3 DNA: TGCAGTGCCCAGAATCCGAAGTCCTCCTACGAGCAGTACTTC. Its protein is CSAQNPKSSYEQYF. This sequence joins TRBV20-1 and TRBJ2-7; D remains ambiguous. Germline assignment: CDR1 DFQATT and CDR2 SNEGSKA (reference sequence). V lost 6 bases and J 0 bases, leaving 15 bases between the germline ends. This CDR3 is built from 14 residues.

This clone has at least ten counts. The chain combines TRBV5-1 with TRBJ2-5, with 7 bases matching TRBD1. V lost 4 bases to trimming and J lost 4 bases; unmatched junction nucleotides: 7. Germline CDR1 and CDR2: SGHRS and YFSETQ. The CDR3 consists of 14 residues. The CDR3 here is CASSPRGQLETQYF. CDR3 nucleotides: TGCGCCAGCAGCCCCCGGGGACAGTTAGAGACCCAGTACTTC. Combining the CDR3 with reference TRBV5-1 and TRBJ2-5 gives the whole variable domain KAGVTQTPRYLIKTRGQQVTLSCSPISGHRSVSWYQQTPGQGLQFLFEYFSETQRNKGNFPGRFSGRQFSNSRSEMNVSTLELGDSALYLCASSPRGQLETQYFGPGTRLLVL.

Ten or more counts support this clone. This sequence joins TRBV6-2 or TRBV6-3 and TRBJ2-1; 10 nucleotides align to TRBD2. V shed 8 bases and J 7 bases; nucleotides not matched to a gene: 11. Germline V lookup: CDR1 MNHEY, CDR2 SVGEGT. This CDR3 contains 15 residues. The CDR3, as DNA: TGTGCCAGCGGGTCCGGGACTAGCGATACAAATGAGCAGTTCTTC. Amino acids: CASGSGTSDTNEQFF.

There are many counts of this clone. The chain couples TRBV28 to TRBJ2-7; perhaps TRBD1 as D (6 bases). The CDR3 totals 12 residues. Germline CDR1 and CDR2: MDHEN and SYDVKM. Trimming shortened V by 8 bases and J by 0 bases, and 8 bases separated the two germline ends. CDR3 sequence reads: CASGGSSYEQYF. DNA of the CDR3: TGTGCCAGCGGGGGCAGCTCCTACGAGCAGTACTTC.

In its sample, this clone was seen many times. The chain has TRBV28 and TRBJ1-6, with D uncertain. Between the trimmed V and J ends, which lost 3 bases and 15 bases, there was a span of 12 bases. CDR1 is MDHEN, CDR2 SYDVKM, per germline. The CDR3 has 12 amino acids. The CDR3 is CASSFGRSSLHF. CDR3 bases: TGTGCCAGCAGTTTCGGCCGGTCGAGCCTCCACTTT.